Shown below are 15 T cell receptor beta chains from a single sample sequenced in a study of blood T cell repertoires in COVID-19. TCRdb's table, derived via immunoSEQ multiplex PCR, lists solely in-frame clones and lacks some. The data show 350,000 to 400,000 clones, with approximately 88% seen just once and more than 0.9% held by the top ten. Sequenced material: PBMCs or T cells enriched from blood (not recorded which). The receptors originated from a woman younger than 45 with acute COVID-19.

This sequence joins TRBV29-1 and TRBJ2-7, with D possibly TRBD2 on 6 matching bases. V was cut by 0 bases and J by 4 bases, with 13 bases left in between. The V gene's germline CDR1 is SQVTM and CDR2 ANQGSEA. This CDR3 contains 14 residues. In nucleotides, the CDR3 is TGCAGCGTTGAAGATCGGTCGGGAGTATACGAGCAGTACTTC. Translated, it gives CSVEDRSGVYEQYF.

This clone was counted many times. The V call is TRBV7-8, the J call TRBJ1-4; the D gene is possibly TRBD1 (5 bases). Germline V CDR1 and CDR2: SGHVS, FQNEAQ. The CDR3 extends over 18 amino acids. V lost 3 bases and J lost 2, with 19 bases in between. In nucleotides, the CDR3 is TGTGCCAGCAGCTTTGGGGCCGGGCTCACTGGGACTAATGAAAAACTGTTTTTT. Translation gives CASSFGAGLTGTNEKLFF.

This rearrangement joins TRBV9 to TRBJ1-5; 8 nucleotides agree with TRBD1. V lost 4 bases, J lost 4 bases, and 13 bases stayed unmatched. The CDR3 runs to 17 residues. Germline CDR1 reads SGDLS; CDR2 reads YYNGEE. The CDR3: CASSSWRQGSRNQPQHF. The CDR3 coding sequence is TGTGCCAGCAGCTCCTGGCGACAGGGGAGTCGGAATCAGCCCCAGCATTTT.

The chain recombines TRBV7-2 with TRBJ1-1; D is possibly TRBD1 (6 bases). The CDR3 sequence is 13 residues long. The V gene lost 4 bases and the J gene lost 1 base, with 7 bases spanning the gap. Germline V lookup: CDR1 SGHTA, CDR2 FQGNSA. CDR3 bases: TGTGCCAGCAGCTCAGGGGCGAACACTGAAGCTTTCTTT. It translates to CASSSGANTEAFF.

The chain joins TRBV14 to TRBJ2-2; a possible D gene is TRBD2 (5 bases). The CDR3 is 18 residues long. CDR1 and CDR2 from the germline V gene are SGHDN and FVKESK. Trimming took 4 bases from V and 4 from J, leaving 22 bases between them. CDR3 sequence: CASSLGSAVFTSTGELFF. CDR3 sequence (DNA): TGTGCCAGCAGCCTGGGGAGCGCAGTCTTTACGAGCACCGGGGAGCTGTTTTTT.

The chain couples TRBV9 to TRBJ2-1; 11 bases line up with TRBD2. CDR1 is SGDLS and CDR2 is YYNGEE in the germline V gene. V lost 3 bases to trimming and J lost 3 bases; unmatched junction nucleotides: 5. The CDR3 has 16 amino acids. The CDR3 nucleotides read TGTGCCAGCAGCGGACGGGGACTAGCGGACTACAATGAGCAGTTCTTC. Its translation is CASSGRGLADYNEQFF.

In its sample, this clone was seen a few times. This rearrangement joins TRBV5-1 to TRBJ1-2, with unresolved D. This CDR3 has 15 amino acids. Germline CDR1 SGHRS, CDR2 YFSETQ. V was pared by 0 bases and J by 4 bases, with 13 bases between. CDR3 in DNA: TGCGCCAGCAGCTTGGATTGGCGGAGCTCCTATGGCTACACCTTC. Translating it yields CASSLDWRSSYGYTF.

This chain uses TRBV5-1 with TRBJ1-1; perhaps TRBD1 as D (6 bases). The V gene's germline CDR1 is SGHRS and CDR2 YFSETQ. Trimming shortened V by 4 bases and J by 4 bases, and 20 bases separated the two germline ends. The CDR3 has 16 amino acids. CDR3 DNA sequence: TGCGCCAGCAGCCCCCACCCAGGGGTTGGTGGCACTGAAGCTTTCTTT. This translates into CASSPHPGVGGTEAFF. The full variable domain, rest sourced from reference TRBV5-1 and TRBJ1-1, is KAGVTQTPRYLIKTRGQQVTLSCSPISGHRSVSWYQQTPGQGLQFLFEYFSETQRNKGNFPGRFSGRQFSNSRSEMNVSTLELGDSALYLCASSPHPGVGGTEAFFGQGTRLTVV.

CDR3 loop: CASSLAARGNTEAFF. CDR3 DNA sequence: TGTGCCAGCAGCTTAGCGGCCAGGGGGAACACTGAAGCTTTCTTT. The rearrangement joins TRBV11-2 to TRBJ1-1; D may be TRBD1 (6 bases). Trimming took off 1 base at V and 1 base at J, with 10 bases between the two ends. In germline, CDR1 is SGHAT, CDR2 FQNNGV. The CDR3 runs 15 residues. Combining the CDR3 with reference TRBV11-2 and TRBJ1-1 gives the whole variable domain EAGVAQSPRYKIIEKRQSVAFWCNPISGHATLYWYQQILGQGPKLLIQFQNNGVVDDSQLPKDRFSAERLKGVDSTLKIQPAKLEDSAVYLCASSLAARGNTEAFFGQGTRLTVV.

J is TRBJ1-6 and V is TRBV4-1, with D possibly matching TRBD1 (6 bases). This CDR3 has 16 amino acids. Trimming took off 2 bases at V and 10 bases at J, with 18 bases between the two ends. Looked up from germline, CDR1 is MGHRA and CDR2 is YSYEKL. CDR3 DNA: TGCGCCAGCAGCCAAAGACCCCAGGGGCCGGTGTCACCCCTCCACTTT. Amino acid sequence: CASSQRPQGPVSPLHF.

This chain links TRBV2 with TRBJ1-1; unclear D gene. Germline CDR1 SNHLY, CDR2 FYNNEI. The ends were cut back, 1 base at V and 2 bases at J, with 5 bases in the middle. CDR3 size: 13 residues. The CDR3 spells CASSEERNTEAFF. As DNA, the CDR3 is TGTGCCAGCAGTGAAGAGAGAAACACTGAAGCTTTCTTT.

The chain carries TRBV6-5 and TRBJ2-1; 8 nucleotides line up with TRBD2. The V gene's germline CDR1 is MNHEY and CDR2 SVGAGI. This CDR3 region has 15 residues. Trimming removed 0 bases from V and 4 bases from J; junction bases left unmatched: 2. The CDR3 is CASSYSAGGYNEQFF. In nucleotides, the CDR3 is TGTGCCAGCAGTTACTCGGCGGGGGGATACAATGAGCAGTTCTTC.

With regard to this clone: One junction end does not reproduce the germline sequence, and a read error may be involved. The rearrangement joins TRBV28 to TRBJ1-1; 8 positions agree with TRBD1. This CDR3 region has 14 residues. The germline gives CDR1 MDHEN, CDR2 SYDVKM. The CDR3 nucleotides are TGTGCCAGCAGTACACCACCCGACAGGGGACGGGGTGTCTTT. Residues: CASSTPPDRGRGVF.

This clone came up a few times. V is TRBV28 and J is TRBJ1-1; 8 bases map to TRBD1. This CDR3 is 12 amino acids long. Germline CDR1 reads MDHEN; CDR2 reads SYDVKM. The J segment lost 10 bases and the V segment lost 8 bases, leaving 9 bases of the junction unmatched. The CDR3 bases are TGTGCCAGCTTTTCAGGGGGCGCGGGAGCTTTCTTT. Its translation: CASFSGGAGAFF.

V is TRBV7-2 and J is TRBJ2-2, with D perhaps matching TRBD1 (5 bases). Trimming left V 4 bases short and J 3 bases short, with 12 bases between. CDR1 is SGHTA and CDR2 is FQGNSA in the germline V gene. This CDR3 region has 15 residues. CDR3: CASSYQGDYTGELFF. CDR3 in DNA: TGTGCCAGCAGCTACCAGGGTGATTACACCGGGGAGCTGTTTTTT.